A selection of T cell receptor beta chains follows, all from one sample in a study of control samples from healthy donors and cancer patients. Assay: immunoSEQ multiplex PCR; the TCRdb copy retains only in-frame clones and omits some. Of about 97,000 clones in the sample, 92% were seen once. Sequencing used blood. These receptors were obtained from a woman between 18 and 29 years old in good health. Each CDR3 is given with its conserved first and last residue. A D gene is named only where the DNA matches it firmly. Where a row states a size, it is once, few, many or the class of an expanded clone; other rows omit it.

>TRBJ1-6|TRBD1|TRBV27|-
TGTGCCAGCAGTATACAGGGGGCTGGCAATTCACCCCTCCACTTT
CASSIQGAGNSPLHF
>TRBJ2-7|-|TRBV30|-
TGTGCCTGGACGAAAGTGGGGCTCCCCTACGAGCAGTACTTC
CAWTKVGLPYEQYF
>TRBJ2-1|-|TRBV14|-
TGTGCCAGCAGCCAAGATCATGGGGGGTCCAATGAGCAGTTCTTC
CASSQDHGGSNEQFF
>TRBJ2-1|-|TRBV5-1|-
TGCGCCAGCTGTCTTCGGTGGGAAAGCGGCGATGAGCAGTTCTTC
CASCLRWESGDEQFF
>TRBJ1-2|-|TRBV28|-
TGTGCCAGCAGTTTAGCCATATCAGGAGCCGGGCTCTATGGCTACACCTTC
CASSLAISGAGLYGYTF
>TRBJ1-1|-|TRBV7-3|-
TGTGCCAGCGCAACGTTTGCTGGGGACACTGAAGCTTTCTTT
CASATFAGDTEAFF
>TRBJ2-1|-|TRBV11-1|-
TGTGCCAGCAGCCAGGACAGCAATGAGCAGTTCTTC
CASSQDSNEQFF
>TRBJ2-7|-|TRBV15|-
TGTGCCACCCGTGGGGCTTCCTACGAGCAGTACTTC
CATRGASYEQYF
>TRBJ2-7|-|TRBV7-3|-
TGTGCCAGCAGCTTAACCGGGGGCCTTGAGCAGTACTTC
CASSLTGGLEQYF
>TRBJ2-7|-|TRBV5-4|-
TGTGCCAGCAGCTTGGGGGCAGTCGGTGGGTTCGCCTACGAGCAGTACTTC
CASSLGAVGGFAYEQYF
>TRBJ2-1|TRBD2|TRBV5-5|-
TGTGCCAGCAGCAACGTAGGGGCGGGAGCCTACAATGAGCAGTTCTTC
CASSNVGAGAYNEQFF
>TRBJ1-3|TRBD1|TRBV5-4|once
TGTGCCAGCACCTATGGGGGACAGGGCCCTGGAAACACCATATATTTT
CASTYGGQGPGNTIYF
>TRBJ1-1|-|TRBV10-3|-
TGTGCCATCAGTACCGACACGCTGAACACTGAAGCTTTCTTT
CAISTDTLNTEAFF
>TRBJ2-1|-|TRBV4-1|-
TGCGCCAGCAGCCACGAAACCATGAGGGGGTTATACAATGAGCAGTTCTTC
CASSHETMRGLYNEQFF
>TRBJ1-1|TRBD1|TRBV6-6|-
TGTGCCAGCAGTTACTCCAGGGGGGACGGTGAAGCTTTCTTT
CASSYSRGDGEAFF
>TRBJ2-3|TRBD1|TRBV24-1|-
TGTGCCACCGCGGCCCCGGGACAGAGATACACAGATACGCAGTATTTT
CATAAPGQRYTDTQYF
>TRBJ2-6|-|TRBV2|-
TGTGCCAGCATTGGGGCTCGCTCTGGGGCCAACGTCCTGACTTTC
CASIGARSGANVLTF
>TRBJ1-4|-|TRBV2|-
TGTGCCAGCAGTGTGGGAACTACAGAAAAACTGTTTTTT
CASSVGTTEKLFF
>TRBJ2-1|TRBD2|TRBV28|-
TGTGCCAGCAGGCCCTCCGGGACTAGTGGGAACAATGAGCAGTTCTTC
CASRPSGTSGNNEQFF
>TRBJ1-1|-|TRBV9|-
TGTGCCAGCAGCTTTAACCTGAACACTGAAGCTTTCTTT
CASSFNLNTEAFF
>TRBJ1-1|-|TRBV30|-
TGTGCCTGGACAGAAGGAACTGAAGCTTTCTTT
CAWTEGTEAFF
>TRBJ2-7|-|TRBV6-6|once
TGTGCCAGCAGTCCACGCCTCCAGCAGTACTTC
CASSPRLQQYF
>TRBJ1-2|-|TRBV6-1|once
TGTGCCAGCAGTGAAGAGGGACAATCGACAAACTATGGCTACACCTTC
CASSEEGQSTNYGYTF
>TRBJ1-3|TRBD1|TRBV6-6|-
TGTGCCAGCAGTTACCGGGACAGGGACCCTGGAAACACCATATATTTT
CASSYRDRDPGNTIYF
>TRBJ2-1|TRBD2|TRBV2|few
TGTGCCAGCAATGGGCTAGCGGGAGTACATGAGCAGTTCTTC
CASNGLAGVHEQFF
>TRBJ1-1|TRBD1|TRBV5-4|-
TGTGCCAGCAGCGCCCTGACAGGGAGCACTGAAGCTTTCTTT
CASSALTGSTEAFF
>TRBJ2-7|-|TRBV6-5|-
TGTGCCAGCAGGAGACAGGCAAACTACGAGCAGTACTTC
CASRRQANYEQYF
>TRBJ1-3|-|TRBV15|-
TGTGCCACCAGCAGAGGTCGGGACCTCTCTGGAAACACCATATATTTT
CATSRGRDLSGNTIYF
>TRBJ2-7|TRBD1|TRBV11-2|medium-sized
TGTGCCAGCAGCCTGGGACAGGGGGGCGGCGAGCAGTACTTC
CASSLGQGGGEQYF
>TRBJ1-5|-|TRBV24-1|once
TGTGCCACCAGTCTCATCGGGGCGACCGATCAGCCCCAGCATTTT
CATSLIGATDQPQHF
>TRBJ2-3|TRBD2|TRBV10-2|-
TGCGCCAGCAGTGACCCCCGACTAGCGGGAGGCCGGGATACGCAGTATTTT
CASSDPRLAGGRDTQYF
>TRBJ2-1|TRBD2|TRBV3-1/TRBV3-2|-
TGTGCCAGCAGCGAAACGAGCGGGAGAGCCTACAATGAGCAGTTCTTC
CASSETSGRAYNEQFF
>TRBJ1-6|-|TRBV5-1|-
TGCGCCAGCAGCTTGGACGGGTCTACCTATAATTCACCCCTCCACTTT
CASSLDGSTYNSPLHF
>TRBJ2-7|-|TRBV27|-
TGTGCCAGCAGCCTGGGCGGGTCCTCCTACGAGCAGTACTTC
CASSLGGSSYEQYF
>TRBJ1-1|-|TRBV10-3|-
TGTGCCATCGGGCCGGGGAACACTGAAGCTTTCTTT
CAIGPGNTEAFF
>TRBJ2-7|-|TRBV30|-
TGTGCCTGGAGTCGGGGAACCTACGAGCAGTACTTC
CAWSRGTYEQYF
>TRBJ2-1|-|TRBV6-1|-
TGTGCCAGCAGTGAGTCATACAATGAGCAGTTCTTC
CASSESYNEQFF
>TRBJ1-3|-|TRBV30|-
TGTGCCTGGACCATTCACTCTGGAAACACCATATATTTT
CAWTIHSGNTIYF
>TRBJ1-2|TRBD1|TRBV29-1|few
TGCAGCGTCCGACTACAGGGGGCAGAGGGCTACACCTTC
CSVRLQGAEGYTF
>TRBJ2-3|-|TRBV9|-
TGTGCCAGCAGCGTAGGTGACGGTGATACGCAGTATTTT
CASSVGDGDTQYF
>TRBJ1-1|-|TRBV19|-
TGTGCCAGTAGTATAGCTCAGGGATACACTGAAGCTTTCTTT
CASSIAQGYTEAFF